The clone carrying this TCR beta chain has a handful of counts. Its target is not known. The sample originates from a study of cytomegalovirus exposure and HLA in healthy donors. Study-wide results and caveats: Reportedly, diagnosis of cytomegalovirus status by the classifier showed high specificity and sensitivity. The study carried out a later analysis of TCR beta sequences. It associated approximately 15,000 of them with specific HLA alleles at a false discovery rate of 0.05. Later on, an analysis found that several of the most significant clusters appeared to be linked to common viral pathogens, which included parvovirus B19. Trimming of TCR beta V- and J-genes showed a link, identified in a later analysis, to a missense DCLRE1C variant.

With 0 bases clipped from V and 3 bases from J, the junction kept 3 bases outside the gene matches. The CDR3 is 15 residues long. The germline V gene has CDR1 SGHAT and CDR2 FQNNGV. Amplification used 60 Vbeta primers and 13 Jbeta primers. Data came from immunoSEQ multiplex PCR; TCRdb stores just in-frame clones and leaves some out. The sample holds 70,000 to 95,000 clones; 70% to 90% are singletons and the top ten take approximately 2%. J is TRBJ2-7 and V is TRBV11-2, with 9 bases fitting TRBD1. The sequencing sample was made of PBMCs. The receptor comes from a man younger than 35 in good health and CMV-seronegative. For the CDR3, the DNA is TGTGCCAGCAGCTTAGACCGGGACAGGGACTACGAGCAGTACTTC. Its translation is CASSLDRDRDYEQYF.